This T cell receptor (beta chain) was observed in a study of T-cell reconstitution after alpha-beta-depleted transplantation in children. The CDR3 sequence is 12 residues long. The germline gives CDR1 SGHTA, CDR2 FQGNSA. Trimming stripped 0 bases from V and 7 bases from J, with 6 bases between. It was with unique molecular identifiers that the TCRbeta library was prepared. TCRdb used MiXCR to reprocess the PCR reads, holding one entry per CDR3 protein. The sample carries about half a million distinct CDR3 sequences, roughly an eighth recorded once. The rearrangement links TRBV7-2 to TRBJ2-5; D call uncertain. This sequence was found in a human donor who donated a stem cell graft to a child with combined immunodeficiency. The sample consisted of PBMCs from the stem cell graft donor, taken from the stem cell graft. DNA of the CDR3: TGTGCCAGCAGCTTAGCGATGGGGACCCAGTACTTC. It translates to CASSLAMGTQYF.